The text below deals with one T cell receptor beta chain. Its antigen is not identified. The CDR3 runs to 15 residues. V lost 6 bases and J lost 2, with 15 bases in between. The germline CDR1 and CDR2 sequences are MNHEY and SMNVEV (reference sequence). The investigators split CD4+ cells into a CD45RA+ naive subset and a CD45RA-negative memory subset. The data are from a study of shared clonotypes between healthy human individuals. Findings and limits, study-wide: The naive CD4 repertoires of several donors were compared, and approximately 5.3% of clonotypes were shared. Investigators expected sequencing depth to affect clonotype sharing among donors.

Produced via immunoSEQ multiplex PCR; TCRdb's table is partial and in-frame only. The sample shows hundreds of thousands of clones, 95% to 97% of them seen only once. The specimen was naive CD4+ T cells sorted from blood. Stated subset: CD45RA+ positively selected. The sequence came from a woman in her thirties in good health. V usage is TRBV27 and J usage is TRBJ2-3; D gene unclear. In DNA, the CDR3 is TGTGCCAGCAGCAGGACCCCCCCCCTCACAGATACGCAGTATTTT. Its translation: CASSRTPPLTDTQYF.